The 23 T cell receptor beta chains in this list originate from one sample, sequenced in a study of T cells in Graves' hyperthyroidism and ophthalmopathy. RNA transcripts served as the template for amplifying TCR beta CDR3 regions. HTBI primers were the set used in a first-round RT-PCR of the TCR CDR3. One entry per CDR3 protein, called by TCRdb with MiXCR from the multiplex PCR reads. The data hold about 400,000 distinct CDR3 sequences, with 14% to 15% observed a single time. Sequencing was done on a sample of blood. The source is a woman between 25 and 40 years old with Graves' hyperthyroidism.

The chain employs TRBV11-2 and TRBJ2-3, with 12 nucleotides matching TRBD2. J gave up 3 bases and V 5 bases, and 9 bases lay outside the gene matches. The CDR3 has 17 amino acids. Germline-derived CDR1 and CDR2 are SGHAT and FQNNGV. The CDR3 protein is CASSAGTSGFGTDTQYF. The CDR3 DNA is TGTGCCAGCAGCGCCGGGACTAGCGGGTTTGGTACAGATACGCAGTATTTT.

In its sample, this clonotype was seen many times. The chain combines TRBV2 with TRBJ1-5; 8 nucleotides align to TRBD1. This CDR3 region has 16 residues. The V gene end was trimmed by 3 bases and the J gene end by 7 bases; junction bases not matched to a gene: 11. The germline CDR1 and CDR2 sequences are SNHLY and FYNNEI. CDR3 protein: CASSDARSGGIQPQHF. The CDR3 bases are TGTGCCAGCAGTGACGCTCGCTCAGGGGGCATCCAGCCCCAGCATTTT.

This clonotype was counted ten times or more. This chain joins TRBV2 and TRBJ1-4, with a weak D call TRBD1 (5 bases). Germline values: CDR1 SNHLY, CDR2 FYNNEI. The CDR3 extends over 18 amino acids. Trimming took 3 bases from V and 7 from J, leaving 24 bases between them. As DNA, the CDR3 is TGTGCCAGCAGTGACACTAGGGTTTCCGGGACCCGAGGTGAAAAACTGTTTTTT. Protein sequence: CASSDTRVSGTRGEKLFF.

This clonotype was counted many times. J is TRBJ2-1 and V is TRBV20-1, with D unclear. This CDR3 region has 11 residues. Germline V gene sequence: CDR1 DFQATT, CDR2 SNEGSKA (reference sequence). V lost 5 bases and J lost 7, with 9 bases in between. CDR3 region: CSAGDSNEQFF. CDR3 sequence (DNA): TGCAGTGCTGGTGACTCGAATGAGCAGTTCTTC.

The chain joins TRBV28 to TRBJ1-2; D is unresolved. This CDR3 is 13 amino acids long. Germline V gene sequence: CDR1 MDHEN, CDR2 SYDVKM. Trimming stripped 5 bases from V and 0 bases from J, with 7 bases between. The DNA of the CDR3 is TGTGCCAGCAGTCGACGAACTAACTATGGCTACACCTTC. Translation: CASSRRTNYGYTF.

The rearrangement uses TRBV18 and TRBJ2-4; 7 positions match TRBD1. There are 15 residues in the CDR3. V lost 4 bases and J lost 4; bases outside the gene matches: 7. From germline, CDR1 is KGHSH and CDR2 LQKENI. The CDR3 reads CASSRTGTEKNIQYF. CDR3 sequence (DNA): TGTGCCAGCTCACGAACCGGGACAGAAAAAAACATTCAGTACTTC.

V gene TRBV7-8 combines with J gene TRBJ2-3, with TRBD2 matching over 7 bases. The CDR3 covers 16 residues. Trimming cost V 1 base and J 8 bases; bases outside gene matches: 12. CDR1 and CDR2 (germline): SGHVS, FQNEAQ. CDR3 DNA sequence: TGTGCCAGCAGCTTAGTAGGTGGGAGGGCGGTGGGTACGCAGTATTTT. It yields the protein CASSLVGGRAVGTQYF.

This clonotype showed up many times. This CDR3 is CASRGRDGSYEQYF. In nucleotides, the CDR3 is TGTGCCAGCAGAGGCCGGGACGGATCCTACGAGCAGTACTTC. The V gene is TRBV27, the J gene TRBJ2-7; D tentatively fits TRBD1 or TRBD2 (5 bases each). CDR3 length equals 14 residues. V gave up 6 bases and J gave up 1 base, with 13 bases separating them. The germline V gene has CDR1 MNHEY and CDR2 SMNVEV (reference sequence).

The V gene is TRBV7-9, the J gene TRBJ2-2; perhaps D is TRBD1 or TRBD2 (6 bases each). Germline V gene lookup returns CDR1 SEHNR and CDR2 FQNEAQ (reference sequence). V was clipped by 5 bases and J by 2 bases, with 15 bases between them. CDR3 length: 16 residues. The CDR3 here is CASSRSGGGNTGELFF. The CDR3 bases are TGTGCCAGCAGCCGCTCCGGGGGCGGTAACACCGGGGAGCTGTTTTTT.

Ten or more counts support this clonotype. V usage is TRBV2 and J usage is TRBJ1-1; 7 bases align to TRBD1. This CDR3 is 13 amino acids long. V was pared by 7 bases and J by 3 bases, with 5 bases of the junction left unmatched. Germline values: CDR1 SNHLY, CDR2 FYNNEI. CDR3 in DNA: TGTGCCAGCAAAGGGGGCGCGGACACTGAAGCTTTCTTT. Protein: CASKGGADTEAFF.

This clonotype was picked up many times. The chain couples TRBV6-6 to TRBJ2-7, with TRBD2 matching 13 bases. Germline V gene sequence: CDR1 MNHNY, CDR2 SVGAGI (reference sequence). There are 18 residues in the CDR3. Germline trimming cut 2 bases from V and 4 bases from J; bases unmatched to any gene: 11. In DNA form, the CDR3 reads TGTGCCAGCAGTTACCGGGATTCCGGGACTAGCGGGGTATACGAGCAGTACTTC. Its translation is CASSYRDSGTSGVYEQYF.

J is TRBJ1-6 and V is TRBV5-1; D call uncertain. CDR1 is SGHRS and CDR2 is YFSETQ in the germline V gene. This CDR3 is 10 amino acids long. V was trimmed by 1 base and J by 13 bases, leaving 3 bases between them. The CDR3 loop is CASSLNPLHF. DNA for the CDR3: TGCGCCAGCAGCTTGAACCCCCTCCACTTT. The full variable domain, in which reference TRBV5-1 and TRBJ1-6 provide the parts outside the CDR3, is KAGVTQTPRYLIKTRGQQVTLSCSPISGHRSVSWYQQTPGQGLQFLFEYFSETQRNKGNFPGRFSGRQFSNSRSEMNVSTLELGDSALYLCASSLNPLHFGNGTRLTVT.

This clonotype showed up many times. The chain employs TRBV12-3 or TRBV12-4 and TRBJ2-1; D uncertain. V lost 10 bases to trimming and J lost 0 bases, with 13 bases between them. This CDR3 comprises 14 residues. CDR3 region: CATAWSGSYNEQFF. In DNA, the CDR3 is TGTGCCACGGCTTGGTCAGGCTCCTACAATGAGCAGTTCTTC.

V and J are TRBV20-1 and TRBJ1-6; 7 positions agree with TRBD1. CDR3 length: 20 amino acids. In germline, CDR1 is DFQATT, CDR2 SNEGSKA (reference sequence). Trimming removed 1 base from V and 0 bases from J; junction bases left unmatched: 15. CDR3 sequence reads: CSARALTGQAMSSYNSPLHF. The CDR3 region has the DNA TGCAGTGCTAGAGCTCTAACAGGACAGGCGATGAGCTCCTATAATTCACCCCTCCACTTT.

The table lists this clonotype with a few counts. This chain links TRBV28 with TRBJ2-7, with a possible D match to TRBD2 (5 bases). V gave up 6 bases and J gave up 3 bases, with 12 bases separating them. The CDR3 contains 13 residues. Germline values: CDR1 MDHEN, CDR2 SYDVKM. CDR3 in DNA: TGTGCCAGCAGGCCCAGCGGAAACTACGAGCAGTACTTC. Encoded protein: CASRPSGNYEQYF. Together with reference TRBV28 and TRBJ2-7, the CDR3 gives the full variable domain: DVKVTQSSRYLVKRTGEKVFLECVQDMDHENMFWYRQDPGLGLRLIYFSYDVKMKEKGDIPEGYSVSREKKERFSLILESASTNQTSMYLCASRPSGNYEQYFGPGTRLTVT.

This sequence joins TRBV20-1 and TRBJ2-7, with D perhaps matching TRBD1 (6 bases). Trimming left V 3 bases short and J 2 bases short, with 20 bases between. The CDR3 spans 16 residues. CDR1 and CDR2 (germline): DFQATT, SNEGSKA (reference sequence). CDR3 nucleotides: TGCAGTGCTAGGCCCCATCTGGGAAGGGGGACCTACGAGCAGTACTTC. Amino acids: CSARPHLGRGTYEQYF.

This clonotype was counted at least ten times. The chain links TRBV30 to TRBJ2-1; D unresolved. V lost 1 base, J lost 4 bases, and 2 bases lay in between. CDR1 is GTSNPN and CDR2 is SVGIG in the germline V gene (reference sequence). The CDR3 is made up of 11 amino acids. The CDR3 nucleotides read TGTGCCTGGAGTGAATACAATGAGCAGTTCTTC. It specifies CAWSEYNEQFF.

The CDR3 DNA follows: TGTGCCTCCGGGACTAGCAGCCACAATGAGCAGTTCTTC. Residues: CASGTSSHNEQFF. V is TRBV12-3 or TRBV12-4 and J is TRBJ2-1; 9 nucleotides match TRBD2. With 11 bases clipped from V and 5 bases from J, the junction kept 7 bases outside the gene matches. The CDR3 totals 13 residues.

This clonotype was detected ten times or more. The chain employs TRBV28 and TRBJ2-3; D may match TRBD1 or TRBD2 (5 bases each). The CDR3 length is 16 residues. Trimming took 5 bases from V and 2 from J, leaving 17 bases between them. Looked up from germline, CDR1 is MDHEN and CDR2 is SYDVKM. CDR3 amino acids: CASSIPGRRITDTQYF. CDR3 coding DNA: TGTGCCAGCAGTATCCCGGGACGCAGAATCACAGATACGCAGTATTTT. The full variable domain, with the rest looked up from reference TRBV28 and TRBJ2-3, is DVKVTQSSRYLVKRTGEKVFLECVQDMDHENMFWYRQDPGLGLRLIYFSYDVKMKEKGDIPEGYSVSREKKERFSLILESASTNQTSMYLCASSIPGRRITDTQYFGPGTRLTVL.

The chain has TRBV30 and TRBJ2-5, with a possible D match to TRBD2 (7 bases). CDR1 and CDR2 (germline): GTSNPN, SVGIG (reference sequence). This CDR3 region has 14 residues. V was trimmed by 4 bases and J by 5 bases, leaving 17 bases between them. The CDR3 DNA sequence: TGTGCCTGGACACCCGGGGGGCTCGGGGAGACCCAGTACTTC. It is translated as CAWTPGGLGETQYF.

The table lists this clonotype with many counts. The rearrangement joins TRBV5-1 to TRBJ2-3; 9 nucleotides match TRBD2. Per the germline V gene, CDR1 is SGHRS and CDR2 is YFSETQ. Unmatched junction bases numbered 7, after V lost 3 bases and J lost 2 bases. There are 16 residues in the CDR3. The CDR3 sequence is CASSSPSGTDTDTQYF. CDR3 sequence (DNA): TGCGCCAGCAGCTCACCTAGCGGGACTGACACAGATACGCAGTATTTT.

The chain carries TRBV10-2 and TRBJ2-2, with 8 nucleotides matching TRBD1. The trim removed 7 bases at V and 3 bases at J, leaving 10 bases unmatched. Germline V gives CDR1 WSHSY, CDR2 SAAADI. This CDR3 is 16 amino acids long. The CDR3 is CASKGRPGQDTGELFF. In DNA, the CDR3 is TGCGCCAGCAAGGGAAGACCGGGACAGGACACCGGGGAGCTGTTTTTT.

This clonotype was observed many times. V gene TRBV5-1 combines with J gene TRBJ2-4; possibly TRBD1 for D (6 bases). Germline-derived CDR1 and CDR2 are SGHRS and YFSETQ. This CDR3 has 15 amino acids. The V and J ends lost 4 bases and 6 bases respectively, with 17 bases between them. CDR3 in amino acids: CASSPRSTGGNIQYF. The CDR3 nucleotides are TGCGCCAGCAGCCCGCGTTCGACAGGCGGAAACATTCAGTACTTC.